The present T cell receptor beta chain was sequenced within a study of blood T cells in healthy people across ages. This clonotype was seen repeatedly, ten times or more. Trimming took off 0 bases at V and 8 bases at J, with 11 bases between the two ends. This CDR3 comprises 13 residues. The germline gives CDR1 SGHRS, CDR2 YFSETQ. Then a second PCR, running about 6 to 12 cycles, was carried out with a sample-barcoded 5' primer and a J-beta primer mix. TCRdb processed the 5' RACE reads anew with MiXCR; each CDR3 protein has one entry. Counted here are 590,000 or so distinct CDR3 sequences, about 30% occurring once; the ten biggest clones make up around 14%.

The sequencing input was blood. This clonotype originated in a woman of 80 years or more in good health. The chain links TRBV5-1 to TRBJ1-2, with D possibly TRBD1 on 5 matching bases. As DNA, the CDR3 is TGCGCCAGCAGCTTGGCGGCAGGGATGGGCTACACCTTC. It encodes CASSLAAGMGYTF.